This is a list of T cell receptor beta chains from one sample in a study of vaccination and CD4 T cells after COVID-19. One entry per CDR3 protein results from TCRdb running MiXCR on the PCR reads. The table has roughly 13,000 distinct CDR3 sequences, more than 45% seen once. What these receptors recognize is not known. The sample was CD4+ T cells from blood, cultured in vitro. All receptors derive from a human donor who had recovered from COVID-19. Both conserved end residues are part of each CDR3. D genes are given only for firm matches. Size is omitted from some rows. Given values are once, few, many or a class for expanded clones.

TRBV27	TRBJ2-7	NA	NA	TGTGCCAGCAGTCTGGGGGGGCTAAGCTCCTACGAGCAGTACTTC	CASSLGGLSSYEQYF
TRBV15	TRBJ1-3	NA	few	TGTGCCACCAGCCACCCAACAGGGACTGGAAACACCATATATTTT	CATSHPTGTGNTIYF
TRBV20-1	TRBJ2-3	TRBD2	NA	TGCAGTGCCCGGACTAGCGGGGGAACAGATACGCAGTATTTT	CSARTSGGTDTQYF
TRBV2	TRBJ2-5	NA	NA	TGTGCCAGCAGTCCGAGTACCCTTCAAGAGACCCAGTACTTC	CASSPSTLQETQYF
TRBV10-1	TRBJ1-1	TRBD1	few	TGCGCCAGCAGTGGACAGGGGACTGAAGCTTTCTTT	CASSGQGTEAFF
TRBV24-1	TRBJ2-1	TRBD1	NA	TGTGCCACCAGTGCCACCGGGACAGGGTTAGATGAGCAGTTCTTC	CATSATGTGLDEQFF
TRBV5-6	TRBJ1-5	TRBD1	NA	TGTGCCAGCAGCTTGGGCCCGGGACAGGGGATAGCCCAGCATTTT	CASSLGPGQGIAQHF
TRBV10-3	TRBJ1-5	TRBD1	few	TGTGCCATCAGTGACAGGACAGGGGGATTTGCCCAGCATTTT	CAISDRTGGFAQHF
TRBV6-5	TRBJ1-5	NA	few	TGTGCCAGCAGTTACAGGGTCGGCAATCAGCCCCAGCATTTT	CASSYRVGNQPQHF
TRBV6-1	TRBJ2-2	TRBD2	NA	TGTGCCAGCAGGGAGGGTGCGGGAGCTGCCGGGGAGCTGTTTTTT	CASREGAGAAGELFF
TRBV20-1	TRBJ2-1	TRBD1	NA	TGCAGTGCTTCTCCTCGGACAGGAGAAGGCTACAATGAGCAGTTCTTC	CSASPRTGEGYNEQFF
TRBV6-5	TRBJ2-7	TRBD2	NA	TGTGCCAGCAGTTCCTTCCTAGCGGGGTACGAGCAGTACTTC	CASSSFLAGYEQYF
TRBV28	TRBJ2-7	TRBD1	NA	TGTGCCACTCGACCGGGACAGGGTTTACGGGACGAGCAGTACTTC	CATRPGQGLRDEQYF
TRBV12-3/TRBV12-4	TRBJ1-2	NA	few	TGTGCCAGCAGTCCAGGCAGGACAGCTCATAACTATGGCTACACCTTC	CASSPGRTAHNYGYTF
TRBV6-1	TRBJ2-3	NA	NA	TGTGCCAGCGGACAGCCAAGCAGCACAGATACGCAGTATTTT	CASGQPSSTDTQYF
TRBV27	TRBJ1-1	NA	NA	TGTGCCAGCAGTTTATCGGCCGGGGCGGGGGACACTGAAGCTTTCTTT	CASSLSAGAGDTEAFF
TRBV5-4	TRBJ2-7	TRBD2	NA	TGTGCCAGCAGCGGCAAGTCGGGGGGACTAGCCTACGAGCAGTACTTC	CASSGKSGGLAYEQYF
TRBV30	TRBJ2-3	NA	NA	TGTGCCTGGGCCAGGATTAGCGTCTACTCTAGCACAGATACGCAGTATTTT	CAWARISVYSSTDTQYF
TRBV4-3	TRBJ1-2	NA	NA	TGCGCCAGCAGCCAAGATCGAAACCCGTACTATGGCTACACCTTC	CASSQDRNPYYGYTF
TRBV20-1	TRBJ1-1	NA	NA	TGCAGTGCTCCCCTCGGGGGGAACTGGGACACTGAAGCTTTCTTT	CSAPLGGNWDTEAFF
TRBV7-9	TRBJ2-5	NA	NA	TGTGCCAGCAGCTTTCTTGAGACCCAGTACTTC	CASSFLETQYF
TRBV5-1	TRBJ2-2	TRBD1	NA	TGCGCCAGCGGGGACAGGGCCCACGGGGAGCTGTTTTTT	CASGDRAHGELFF